This T cell receptor (beta chain) was documented in a study of monozygotic twins with inflammatory bowel disease. TCRdb re-called the 5' RACE reads; every CDR3 protein appears as one record, without DNA. The sample has 170,000 or so distinct CDR3 sequences, and its top ten clones hold approximately 7%. Germline V gene lookup returns CDR1 KGHSH and CDR2 LQKENI. This CDR3 comprises 13 residues. An approximately 2.5 ml blood sample was drawn per donor. This clonotype originated in a human donor with ulcerative colitis or Crohn's disease, or a healthy co-twin of an affected twin (not recorded which). Sequencing used blood. The chain has TRBV18 and TRBJ2-3; no DNA is available, so the TRBD2 call from TCRdb remains unchecked. The CDR3 sequence: CASSAAGEDTQYF.